The 20 T cell receptor beta chains below all came from one sample that was sequenced in a study of blood T cell repertoires in COVID-19. Assay: immunoSEQ multiplex PCR; the TCRdb copy retains only in-frame clones and omits some. The sample lists under 350,000 clones; 80% to 95% were seen once. The specimen sequenced was peripheral blood. These receptors came from a woman aged 25 to 39 with COVID-19, enrolled during active disease.

The V and J genes are TRBV6-6 and TRBJ2-7; D may be TRBD2 (6 bases). Germline assignment: CDR1 MNHNY and CDR2 SVGAGI (reference sequence). The CDR3 sequence is 15 residues long. The ends were cut back, 6 bases at V and 2 bases at J, with 17 bases in the middle. CDR3 sequence: CASRDSGGAAYEQYF. In DNA, the CDR3 is TGTGCCAGCAGGGACTCCGGAGGGGCCGCCTACGAGCAGTACTTC.

This chain connects TRBV13 to TRBJ1-2; D gene unclear. CDR1 and CDR2 from the germline V gene are PRHDT and FYEKMQ (reference sequence). V lost 5 bases, J lost 8 bases, and 9 bases lay in between. The CDR3 runs 11 residues. Here the CDR3 reads CASSREFGYTF. CDR3 in DNA: TGTGCCAGCAGCCGGGAGTTCGGCTACACCTTC.

This clone was detected only once. The rearrangement joins TRBV5-1 to TRBJ2-3, with TRBD2 matching 8 bases. The CDR3 is 15 residues long. V lost 2 bases and J lost 3; bases outside the gene matches: 5. The germline V gene encodes CDR1 SGHRS and CDR2 YFSETQ. The CDR3 loop reads CASSLAAGVTDTQYF. In DNA, the CDR3 is TGCGCCAGCAGCTTAGCAGCGGGAGTGACAGATACGCAGTATTTT.

V gene TRBV6-5 combines with J gene TRBJ2-1; D gene ambiguous. V lost 0 bases to trimming and J lost 4 bases, with 7 bases between them. This CDR3 is 14 amino acids long. Germline CDR1 is MNHEY and CDR2 is SVGAGI. The CDR3 nucleotides read TGTGCCAGCAGTTACTCGAACTTGTACAATGAGCAGTTCTTC. It translates to CASSYSNLYNEQFF.

The chain carries TRBV2 and TRBJ2-7, with 9 bases lining up with TRBD1. Trimming took 6 bases from V and 3 from J; bases not matched to a gene: 6. The CDR3 loop spans 14 amino acids. Germline values: CDR1 SNHLY, CDR2 FYNNEI. In nucleotides, the CDR3 is TGTGCCAGCAGCGCGACAGGGGGGTACTACGAGCAGTACTTC. Translation gives CASSATGGYYEQYF.

The rearrangement uses TRBV7-2 and TRBJ2-5; TRBD2 is a possible D gene (5 bases). CDR3 length equals 15 residues. Germline V gene lookup returns CDR1 SGHTA and CDR2 FQGNSA. V lost 5 bases and J lost 4, with 17 bases in between. The CDR3 DNA reads TGTGCCAGCAGCCTAACTAGGGAGAGAGGAGAGACCCAGTACTTC. This encodes CASSLTRERGETQYF.

The chain links TRBV7-9 to TRBJ1-1; D ambiguous. Germline V gene data show CDR1 as SEHNR and CDR2 as FQNEAQ (reference sequence). The V and J ends lost 2 bases and 7 bases respectively, with 8 bases between them. The CDR3 spans 12 residues. DNA of the CDR3: TGTGCCAGCAGCTTACGGGGAGGTGAAGCTTTCTTT. Residues: CASSLRGGEAFF.

The chain joins TRBV19 to TRBJ2-2; 9 nucleotides match TRBD2. CDR1 and CDR2 from the germline V gene are LNHDA and SQIVND (reference sequence). The J segment lost 4 bases and the V segment lost 3 bases, leaving 6 bases of the junction unmatched. This CDR3 spans 16 amino acids. The CDR3 region has the DNA TGTGCCAGTAGTATTGGGCCAGCGGGAGGCACCGGGGAGCTGTTTTTT. Protein sequence: CASSIGPAGGTGELFF.

The V and J genes are TRBV28 and TRBJ1-4; D unresolved. Germline CDR1 and CDR2: MDHEN and SYDVKM. Deletions cut 3 bases from V and 6 bases from J, with 5 bases between. CDR3 size: 12 residues. CDR3 nucleotides: TGTGCCAGCAGTTTCGGAGATGAAAAACTGTTTTTT. As protein: CASSFGDEKLFF.

V usage is TRBV18 and J usage is TRBJ2-7; D may be TRBD2 (7 bases). CDR3 length: 12 residues. Trimming cost V 3 bases and J 6 bases, with 9 bases left between them. Germline V gene sequence: CDR1 KGHSH, CDR2 LQKENI. The CDR3 loop reads CASSPGGAEQYF. The CDR3 DNA follows: TGTGCCAGCTCACCGGGGGGGGCCGAGCAGTACTTC. Together with reference TRBV18 and TRBJ2-7, the CDR3 gives the full variable domain: NAGVMQNPRHLVRRRGQEARLRCSPMKGHSHVYWYRQLPEEGLKFMVYLQKENIIDESGMPKERFSAEFPKEGPSILRIQQVVRGDSAAYFCASSPGGAEQYFGPGTRLTVT.

This chain connects TRBV19 to TRBJ2-2; a possible D gene is TRBD1 (5 bases). V was cut by 7 bases and J by 3 bases, with 6 bases left in between. The length of the CDR3 is 12 residues. Germline-derived CDR1 and CDR2 are LNHDA and SQIVND (reference sequence). CDR3 sequence (DNA): TGTGCCAGTACCAGGGACACCGGGGAGCTGTTTTTT. The encoded protein is CASTRDTGELFF.

V is TRBV27 and J is TRBJ2-1; 9 nucleotides line up with TRBD2. The V gene's germline CDR1 is MNHEY and CDR2 SMNVEV (reference sequence). The J segment lost 1 base and the V segment lost 6 bases, leaving 7 bases of the junction unmatched. The CDR3 is made up of 16 amino acids. CDR3 DNA: TGTGCCAGCAGAGACGGGACTAGCTCTTCCTACAATGAGCAGTTCTTC. Translating it yields CASRDGTSSSYNEQFF.

This chain connects TRBV13 to TRBJ2-7; 8 bases fit TRBD2. The CDR3 covers 15 residues. From germline, CDR1 is PRHDT and CDR2 FYEKMQ (reference sequence). Trimming at V came to 5 bases and at J to 4 bases, leaving 10 bases not matched to a gene. The CDR3 loop reads CASSHQSGSGYEQYF. The CDR3 nucleotides are TGTGCCAGCAGCCACCAAAGCGGGAGTGGGTACGAGCAGTACTTC. The entire variable domain, with the rest obtained from reference TRBV13 and TRBJ2-7, is as follows: AAGVIQSPRHLIKEKRETATLKCYPIPRHDTVYWYQQGPGQDPQFLISFYEKMQSDKGSIPDRFSAQQFSDYHSELNMSSLELGDSALYFCASSHQSGSGYEQYFGPGTRLTVT.

This chain joins TRBV11-2 and TRBJ1-4, with 9 bases lining up with TRBD1. Trimming took 4 bases from V and 4 from J; bases not matched to a gene: 4. The CDR3 length is 15 residues. Germline V gives CDR1 SGHAT, CDR2 FQNNGV. The CDR3 region has the DNA TGTGCCAGCAGCTCCACAGGGGGCCTTAATGAAAAACTGTTTTTT. Translating it yields CASSSTGGLNEKLFF.

In this sample, this clone turned up once. For the CDR3, the DNA is TGTGCCGGAGGGACAGGGGAAAACGAAAAACTGTTTTTT. Encoded protein: CAGGTGENEKLFF. The rearrangement links TRBV28 to TRBJ1-4, with 10 bases lining up with TRBD1. After removal of 11 bases from V and 8 bases from J, the junction contained 8 bases not matched to a gene. This CDR3 contains 13 residues. From germline, CDR1 is MDHEN and CDR2 SYDVKM.

The chain links TRBV11-2 to TRBJ2-1; 9 nucleotides match TRBD2. The CDR3 extends over 15 amino acids. Germline assignment: CDR1 SGHAT and CDR2 FQNNGV. After removal of 5 bases from V and 5 bases from J, the junction contained 7 bases not matched to a gene. The CDR3 bases are TGTGCCAGCAGCCCCGGGACTAGCTTTAACAATGAGCAGTTCTTC. Translating gives CASSPGTSFNNEQFF.

This clone turned up a few times. The V and J genes are TRBV6-2 or TRBV6-3 and TRBJ1-2; the match to TRBD1 covers 9 bases. Per the germline V gene, CDR1 is MNHEY and CDR2 is SVGEGT. The CDR3 is made up of 13 amino acids. Losses at the gene ends were 6 bases for V and 6 bases for J; bases not matched to a gene: 5. CDR3 sequence: CASSRNRGHGYTF. The CDR3 DNA reads as TGTGCCAGCAGCCGAAACAGGGGGCATGGCTACACCTTC.

The rearrangement uses TRBV5-1 and TRBJ2-1, with 9 positions matching TRBD1. Germline CDR1 is SGHRS and CDR2 is YFSETQ. CDR3 length: 14 amino acids. Unmatched junction bases numbered 7, after V lost 4 bases and J lost 8 bases. The CDR3 DNA reads TGCGCCAGCAGCCTAGGACAGGGGTGGCATGAGCAGTTCTTC. Encoded protein: CASSLGQGWHEQFF. Looking up the rest from reference TRBV5-1 and TRBJ2-1 gives the full variable domain: KAGVTQTPRYLIKTRGQQVTLSCSPISGHRSVSWYQQTPGQGLQFLFEYFSETQRNKGNFPGRFSGRQFSNSRSEMNVSTLELGDSALYLCASSLGQGWHEQFFGPGTRLTVL.

The chain has TRBV2 and TRBJ2-7; 12 positions agree with TRBD2. Germline lookup yields CDR1 SNHLY and CDR2 FYNNEI. The CDR3 is 16 residues long. Trimming removed 5 bases from V and 4 bases from J; junction bases left unmatched: 9. In nucleotides, the CDR3 is TGTGCCAGCAGTCCCAGGACTAGCGGGAATTTGTACGAGCAGTACTTC. It is translated as CASSPRTSGNLYEQYF.

The chain couples TRBV29-1 to TRBJ2-7; 7 bases map to TRBD1. The junction had 5 bases not matched to a gene; V was cut back by 4 bases and J by 2 bases. This CDR3 comprises 13 residues. CDR1 SQVTM and CDR2 ANQGSEA come from the germline V gene. The CDR3 sequence: CSVAGTAAYEQYF. Here the CDR3 DNA reads TGCAGCGTTGCCGGGACAGCAGCCTACGAGCAGTACTTC.